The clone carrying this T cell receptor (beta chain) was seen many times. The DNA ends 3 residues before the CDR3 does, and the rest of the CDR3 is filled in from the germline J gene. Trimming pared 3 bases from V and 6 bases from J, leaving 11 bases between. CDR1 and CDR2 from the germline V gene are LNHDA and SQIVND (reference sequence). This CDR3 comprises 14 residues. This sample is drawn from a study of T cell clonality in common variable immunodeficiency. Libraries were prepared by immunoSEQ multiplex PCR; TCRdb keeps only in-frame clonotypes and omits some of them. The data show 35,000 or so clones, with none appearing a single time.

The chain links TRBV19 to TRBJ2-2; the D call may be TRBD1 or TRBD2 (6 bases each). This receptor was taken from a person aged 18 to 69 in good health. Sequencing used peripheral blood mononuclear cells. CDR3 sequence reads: CASSINREAGELFF. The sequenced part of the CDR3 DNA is TGTGCCAGTAGTATCAACAGGGAGGCCGGGGAG.